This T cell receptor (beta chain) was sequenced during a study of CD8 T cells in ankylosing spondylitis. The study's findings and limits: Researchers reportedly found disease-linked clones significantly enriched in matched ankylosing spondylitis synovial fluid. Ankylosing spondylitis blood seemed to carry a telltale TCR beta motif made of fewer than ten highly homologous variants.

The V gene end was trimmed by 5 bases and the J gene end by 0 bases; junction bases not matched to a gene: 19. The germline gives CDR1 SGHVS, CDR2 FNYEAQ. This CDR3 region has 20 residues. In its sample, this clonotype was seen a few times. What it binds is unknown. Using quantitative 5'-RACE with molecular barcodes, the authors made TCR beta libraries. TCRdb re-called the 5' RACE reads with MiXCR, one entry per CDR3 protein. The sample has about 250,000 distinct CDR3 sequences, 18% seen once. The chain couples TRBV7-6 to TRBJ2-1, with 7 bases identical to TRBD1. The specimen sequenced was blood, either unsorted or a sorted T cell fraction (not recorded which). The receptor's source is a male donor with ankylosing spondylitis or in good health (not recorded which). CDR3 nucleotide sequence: TGTGCCAGCAGCCCACCCAGGGGGTACCCATCCGGCTCCTCCTACAATGAGCAGTTCTTC. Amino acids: CASSPPRGYPSGSSYNEQFF. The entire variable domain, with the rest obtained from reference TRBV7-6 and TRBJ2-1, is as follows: GAGVSQSPRYKVTKRGQDVALRCDPISGHVSLYWYRQALGQGPEFLTYFNYEAQQDKSGLPNDRFSAERPEGSISTLTIQRTEQRDSAMYRCASSPPRGYPSGSSYNEQFFGPGTRLTVL.